This TCR beta chain stems from a study of Graves' ophthalmopathy and Graves' hyperthyroidism. General study points: At 70.59% sensitivity and 72.22% specificity, the model predicted progression of the ophthalmopathy.

In its sample, this clonotype was seen many times. Its antigen is undetermined. Beta-chain TCR CDR3 regions were amplified from RNA transcripts. Amplification began with first-round RT-PCR using HTBI primers, then second-round multiplex PCR was performed. TCRdb analysed the multiplex PCR reads with MiXCR anew, one entry per CDR3 protein. The sample shows roughly 1.1 million distinct CDR3 sequences, about two fifths of them seen only once. The J segment lost 6 bases and the V segment lost 4 bases, leaving 5 bases of the junction unmatched. CDR3 length: 15 amino acids. CDR1 is SGHRS, CDR2 YFSETQ, per germline. Each hyperthyroidism patient was newly diagnosed, with under 2 months' duration, and aged 18 to 65. Lactation, pregnancy, uncontrolled infections and other autoimmune diseases were all grounds for excluding patients.

Material: peripheral blood or thyroid tissue (not recorded which). This clonotype originated in an adult man with Graves' hyperthyroidism. The chain joins TRBV5-1 to TRBJ2-2; TRBD2 agrees at 11 bases. The CDR3 region has the DNA TGCGCCAGCAGCCTCACTAGCGGGAGCGCCGGGGAGCTGTTTTTT. This encodes CASSLTSGSAGELFF.